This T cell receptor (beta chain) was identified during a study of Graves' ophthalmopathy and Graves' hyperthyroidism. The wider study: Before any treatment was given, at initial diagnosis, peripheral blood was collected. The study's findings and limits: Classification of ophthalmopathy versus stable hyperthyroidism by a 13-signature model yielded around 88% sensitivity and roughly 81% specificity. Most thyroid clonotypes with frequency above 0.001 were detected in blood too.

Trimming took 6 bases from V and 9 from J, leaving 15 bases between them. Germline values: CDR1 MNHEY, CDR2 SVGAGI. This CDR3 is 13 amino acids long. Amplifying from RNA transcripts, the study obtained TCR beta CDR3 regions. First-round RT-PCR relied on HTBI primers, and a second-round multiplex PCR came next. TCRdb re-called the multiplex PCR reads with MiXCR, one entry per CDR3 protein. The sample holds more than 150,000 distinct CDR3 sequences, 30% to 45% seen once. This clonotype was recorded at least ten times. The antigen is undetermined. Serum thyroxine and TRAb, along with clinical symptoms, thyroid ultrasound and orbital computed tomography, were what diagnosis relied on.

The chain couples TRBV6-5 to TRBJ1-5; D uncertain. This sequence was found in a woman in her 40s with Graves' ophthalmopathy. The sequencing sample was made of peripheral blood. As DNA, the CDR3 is TGTGCCAGCAGCCTAGGCCGCCAGTGGCCCCAGCATTTT. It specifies CASSLGRQWPQHF.